The 3 T cell receptor beta chains given below trace back to one sample, sequenced in a study of PD-1 blockade in classical Hodgkin lymphoma. Time point denoted: cycle 4 day 1 (C4D1), after less than 7 weeks of nivolumab. Every single patient, without exception, relapsed after autologous stem cell transplantation, and brentuximab vedotin exposure varied. TCRdb's copy holds only in-frame clones and misses some; the assay was immunoSEQ multiplex PCR. The table includes around 90,000 clones, about 77% detected once. Material: peripheral blood mononuclear cells (PBMCs), obtained before the fourth cycle of nivolumab. Source of these receptors: a human donor with classical Hodgkin lymphoma.

In this sample, this clone turned up once. The V and J genes are TRBV19 and TRBJ1-5; no definite D call. Germline V gene lookup returns CDR1 LNHDA and CDR2 SQIVND (reference sequence). Trimming pared 0 bases from V and 0 bases from J, leaving 18 bases between. The length of the CDR3 is 19 residues. CDR3 sequence (DNA): TGTGCCAGTAGTATAGATCTCGCAGGCTCTTCATATAGCAATCAGCCCCAGCATTTT. Its protein product is CASSIDLAGSSYSNQPQHF. The full variable domain, with the rest looked up from reference TRBV19 and TRBJ1-5, is DGGITQSPKYLFRKEGQNVTLSCEQNLNHDAMYWYRQDPGQGLRLIYYSQIVNDFQKGDIAEGYSVSREKKESFPLTVTSAQKNPTAFYLCASSIDLAGSSYSNQPQHFGDGTRLSIL.

The chain couples TRBV12-5 to TRBJ1-2; 11 nucleotides align to TRBD1. This CDR3 has 15 amino acids. J gave up 6 bases and V 3 bases, and 6 bases lay outside the gene matches. Germline assignment: CDR1 LGHNT and CDR2 FRNRAP. The CDR3 here is CASGFGTGGRNGYTF. The CDR3 DNA sequence: TGTGCTAGTGGTTTCGGGACAGGGGGACGGAATGGCTACACCTTC.

The V gene is TRBV7-9, the J gene TRBJ2-2; no clear D. Germline CDR1 is SEHNR and CDR2 is FQNEAQ (reference sequence). Between the trimmed V and J ends, which lost 1 base and 6 bases, there was a span of 6 bases. The CDR3 sequence is 13 residues long. For the CDR3, the DNA is TGTGCCAGCAGCTTAGTGAGGTCCGGGGAGCTGTTTTTT. Its translation: CASSLVRSGELFF. The full variable domain, its missing parts supplied by reference TRBV7-9 and TRBJ2-2, is DTGVSQNPRHKITKRGQNVTFRCDPISEHNRLYWYRQTLGQGPEFLTYFQNEAQLEKSRLLSDRFSAERPKGSFSTLEIQRTEQGDSAMYLCASSLVRSGELFFGEGSRLTVL.